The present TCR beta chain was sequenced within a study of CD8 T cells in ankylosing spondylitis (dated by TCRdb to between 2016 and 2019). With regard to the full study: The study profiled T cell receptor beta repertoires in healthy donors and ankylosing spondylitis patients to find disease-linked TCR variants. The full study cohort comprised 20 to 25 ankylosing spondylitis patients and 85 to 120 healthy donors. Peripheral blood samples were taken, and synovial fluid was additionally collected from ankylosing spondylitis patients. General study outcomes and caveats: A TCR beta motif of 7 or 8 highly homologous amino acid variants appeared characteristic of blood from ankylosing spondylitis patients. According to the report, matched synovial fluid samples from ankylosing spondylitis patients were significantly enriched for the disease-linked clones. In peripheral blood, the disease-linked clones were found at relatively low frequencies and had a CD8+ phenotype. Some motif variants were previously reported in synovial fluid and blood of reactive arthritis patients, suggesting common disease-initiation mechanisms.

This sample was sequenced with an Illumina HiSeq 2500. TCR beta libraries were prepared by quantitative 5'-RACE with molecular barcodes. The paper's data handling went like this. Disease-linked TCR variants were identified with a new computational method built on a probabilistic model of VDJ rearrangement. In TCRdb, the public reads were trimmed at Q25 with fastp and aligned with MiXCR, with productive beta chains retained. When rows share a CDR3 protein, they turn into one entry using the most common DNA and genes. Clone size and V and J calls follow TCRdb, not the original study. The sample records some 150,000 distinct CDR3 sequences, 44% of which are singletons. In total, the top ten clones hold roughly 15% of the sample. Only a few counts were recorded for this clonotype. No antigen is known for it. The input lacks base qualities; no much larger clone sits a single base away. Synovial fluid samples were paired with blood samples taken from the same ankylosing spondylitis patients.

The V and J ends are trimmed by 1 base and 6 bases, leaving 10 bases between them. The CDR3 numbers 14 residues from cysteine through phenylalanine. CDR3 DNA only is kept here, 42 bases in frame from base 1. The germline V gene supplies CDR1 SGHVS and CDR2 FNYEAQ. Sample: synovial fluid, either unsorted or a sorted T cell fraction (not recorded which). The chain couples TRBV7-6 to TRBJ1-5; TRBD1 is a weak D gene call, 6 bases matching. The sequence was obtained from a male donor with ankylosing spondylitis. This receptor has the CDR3 CASSLVEGGQPQHF. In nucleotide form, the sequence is TGTGCCAGCAGCTTAGTAGAAGGGGGTCAGCCCCAGCATTTT.